These 22 T cell receptor beta chains originate from one sample sequenced in a study of T cell repertoires in cytomegalovirus infection. TCRdb ran MiXCR on the reads and lists one entry per CDR3 protein. The data hold approximately 500,000 distinct CDR3 sequences, with more than 15% observed a single time. The sequencing input was CD8+ T cells from PBMCs. The source of these receptors is a human donor in good health (CMV status not recorded). Some clones in this sample may be carry-over from other donors' samples.

This chain connects TRBV12-3 or TRBV12-4 to TRBJ1-2; 9 bases match TRBD1. V lost 6 bases to trimming and J lost 5 bases; unmatched junction nucleotides: 10. This CDR3 comprises 15 residues. The CDR3 DNA sequence: TGTGCCAGCAGCAGCTCCCGGACAGGGGAGTATGGCTACACCTTC. Protein: CASSSSRTGEYGYTF.

The table lists this clonotype with many counts. V usage is TRBV7-2 and J usage is TRBJ2-2; D ambiguous. V dropped 2 bases and J dropped 4 bases, with 8 bases sitting between them. Germline assignment: CDR1 SGHTA and CDR2 FQGNSA. The CDR3 length is 14 residues. As DNA, the CDR3 is TGTGCCAGCAGCTTATCCGGTTCCACCGGGGAGCTGTTTTTT. Its protein product is CASSLSGSTGELFF.

The chain is built from TRBV11-2 and TRBJ1-1, with D hard to call. Per germline, CDR1 SGHAT and CDR2 FQNNGV. CDR3 length equals 14 residues. V was trimmed by 0 bases and J by 4 bases, leaving 9 bases between them. CDR3 nucleotide sequence: TGTGCCAGCAGCTTAGAGTCCCGACGCACTGAAGCTTTCTTT. As protein: CASSLESRRTEAFF.

Ten or more counts support this clonotype. The chain combines TRBV7-9 with TRBJ2-1, with 13 bases aligning to TRBD2. The CDR3 has 17 residues. Germline values: CDR1 SEHNR, CDR2 FQNEAQ (reference sequence). The V gene end was trimmed by 6 bases and the J gene end by 0 bases; junction bases not matched to a gene: 5. CDR3 residues: CASRQGLAGDSYNEQFF. In nucleotides, the CDR3 is TGTGCCAGCAGACAAGGACTAGCGGGGGACTCCTACAATGAGCAGTTCTTC.

This sequence joins TRBV19 and TRBJ1-1, with unresolved D. The CDR3 consists of 14 residues. Germline V gives CDR1 LNHDA, CDR2 SQIVND (reference sequence). The V and J ends lost 3 bases and 0 bases respectively, with 8 bases between them. The CDR3 sequence: CASSMRSLNTEAFF. Here the CDR3 DNA reads TGTGCCAGTAGTATGAGGTCCTTGAACACTGAAGCTTTCTTT.

V and J are TRBV12-5 and TRBJ2-7; D uncertain. The CDR3 length is 11 residues. CDR1 and CDR2 from the germline V gene are LGHNT and FRNRAP. V lost 6 bases to trimming and J lost 6 bases, with 9 bases between them. In nucleotides, the CDR3 is TGTGCTAGTGGGTCAACCCTCGAGCAGTACTTC. It codes for CASGSTLEQYF.

This clonotype was found many times. J is TRBJ2-1 and V is TRBV7-6; 12 bases are shared with TRBD2. Germline V gives CDR1 SGHVS, CDR2 FNYEAQ. CDR3 length equals 18 residues. Trimming removed 2 bases from V and 5 bases from J; junction bases left unmatched: 10. The CDR3 spells CASSLKLSSGGEDNEQFF. The CDR3 DNA sequence: TGTGCCAGCAGCTTAAAGCTGTCTAGCGGGGGGGAAGACAATGAGCAGTTCTTC.

This clonotype was found once. The chain combines TRBV27 with TRBJ2-1; 8 bases fit TRBD2. This CDR3 has 17 residues. V gave up 4 bases and J gave up 3 bases; unmatched junction bases: 11. Germline V lookup: CDR1 MNHEY, CDR2 SMNVEV (reference sequence). This CDR3 is CASSSVRAGAFYNEQFF. Written as DNA, the CDR3 is TGTGCCAGCAGTTCTGTAAGAGCGGGAGCATTCTACAATGAGCAGTTCTTC.

This chain uses TRBV27 with TRBJ1-1, with D possibly being TRBD1 (6 bases). V lost 6 bases and J lost 10, with 15 bases in between. Germline values: CDR1 MNHEY, CDR2 SMNVEV (reference sequence). This CDR3 is built from 12 residues. The CDR3 DNA is TGTGCCAGCAGCCCTACAGGGAGGGGAGCTTTCTTT. Its protein product is CASSPTGRGAFF.

Many counts were recorded for this clonotype. The chain carries TRBV6-2 or TRBV6-3 and TRBJ2-7, with TRBD1 matching over 8 bases. There are 13 residues in the CDR3. The germline V gene has CDR1 MNHEY and CDR2 SVGEGT. V shed 5 bases, J shed 2 bases, and the junction held 2 bases outside the gene matches. The CDR3 here is CASSGDRTYEQYF. CDR3 nucleotides: TGTGCCAGCAGTGGGGACAGGACCTACGAGCAGTACTTC.

This clonotype showed up many times. The chain links TRBV7-8 to TRBJ1-5, with 8 bases aligning to TRBD1. The germline V gene has CDR1 SGHVS and CDR2 FQNEAQ. The V gene end was trimmed by 5 bases and the J gene end by 4 bases; junction bases not matched to a gene: 13. The CDR3 sequence is 17 residues long. This CDR3 reads CASSLYGQGELNQPQHF. As DNA, the CDR3 is TGTGCCAGCAGCCTATACGGACAGGGAGAATTGAATCAGCCCCAGCATTTT.

This clonotype was counted between two and nine times. The chain uses TRBV28 and TRBJ2-7; possibly TRBD1 for D (6 bases). Trimming took off 2 bases at V and 0 bases at J, with 11 bases between the two ends. The CDR3 contains 15 residues. The germline CDR1 and CDR2 sequences are MDHEN and SYDVKM. The CDR3 region has the DNA TGTGCCAGCAGTTTACTTCAACAGGGCTCCTACGAGCAGTACTTC. This gives the protein CASSLLQQGSYEQYF.

This clonotype has just a few counts. This rearrangement joins TRBV19 to TRBJ1-5, with D uncertain. CDR3 size: 16 residues. Trimming took off 3 bases at V and 0 bases at J, with 12 bases between the two ends. The V gene's germline CDR1 is LNHDA and CDR2 SQIVND (reference sequence). DNA for the CDR3: TGTGCCAGTAGTATCCTGGTTCATTATAGCAATCAGCCCCAGCATTTT. This codes for CASSILVHYSNQPQHF.

This clonotype was observed at least ten times. The V call is TRBV10-3, the J call TRBJ1-1; no reliable D call. Germline V CDR1 and CDR2: ENHRY, SYGVKD. CDR3 length: 12 amino acids. Between the trimmed V and J ends, which lost 8 bases and 4 bases, there was a span of 11 bases. The CDR3 protein is CAIAYGGTEAFF. The CDR3 region has the DNA TGTGCCATCGCCTACGGAGGCACTGAAGCTTTCTTT.

The chain carries TRBV30 and TRBJ1-3; no clear D gene. CDR3 length: 11 amino acids. Germline V gene data show CDR1 as GTSNPN and CDR2 as SVGIG (reference sequence). V gave up 2 bases and J gave up 4 bases, with 3 bases separating them. CDR3 protein: CAWSPGNTIYF. The CDR3 bases are TGTGCCTGGAGTCCAGGAAACACCATATATTTT.

Notes on this clonotype: This clone may be a read error of a much larger clone one base away. The rearrangement joins TRBV11-2 to TRBJ2-7; 8 positions match TRBD2. Germline assignment: CDR1 SGHAT and CDR2 FQNNGV. CDR3 size: 15 residues. Here the CDR3 reads CARSLEGTRQYEQYF. Written as DNA, the CDR3 is TGTGCCAGAAGCTTAGAGGGGACTAGGCAATACGAGCAGTACTTC.

This clonotype was counted ten times or more. The rearrangement joins TRBV7-9 to TRBJ1-1; D not resolved. Germline assignment: CDR1 SEHNR and CDR2 FQNEAQ (reference sequence). Trimming pared 8 bases from V and 0 bases from J, leaving 4 bases between. This CDR3 comprises 11 residues. In nucleotides, the CDR3 is TGTGCCAGCGGAGTGAACACTGAAGCTTTCTTT. It translates to CASGVNTEAFF.

To note about this clonotype: The CDR3 end shows no conserved phenylalanine or tryptophan, and so a read error is likely. V and J are TRBV7-9 and TRBJ2-7; TRBD2 aligns across 16 bases. The CDR3 is 15 amino acids. Looked up from germline, CDR1 is SEHNR and CDR2 is FQNEAQ (reference sequence). V was clipped by 4 bases and J by 5 bases; unmatched bases: 2. The CDR3 bases are TGTGCCAGCAGCTCAGGGACTAGCGGGAGGGACGAGCAGTACTTA. Its protein product is CASSSGTSGRDEQYL.

The V call is TRBV11-2, the J call TRBJ2-7; 10 nucleotides agree with TRBD2. V shed 1 base and J 4 bases; nucleotides not matched to a gene: 4. Germline values: CDR1 SGHAT, CDR2 FQNNGV. This CDR3 contains 15 residues. CDR3 loop: CASSLARTSGYEQYF. CDR3 sequence (DNA): TGTGCCAGCAGCTTAGCAAGGACTAGCGGTTACGAGCAGTACTTC.

V usage is TRBV28 and J usage is TRBJ1-5; 10 bases are a match to TRBD1. The V gene end was trimmed by 5 bases and the J gene end by 5 bases; junction bases not matched to a gene: 9. The CDR3 sequence is 16 residues long. Germline V gives CDR1 MDHEN, CDR2 SYDVKM. The CDR3 loop is CASSPGPTGGHQPQHF. The CDR3 bases are TGTGCCAGCAGTCCGGGTCCGACAGGGGGCCATCAGCCCCAGCATTTT.

The table lists this clonotype with many counts. J is TRBJ2-5 and V is TRBV28, with 7 nucleotides matching TRBD1. The germline V gene has CDR1 MDHEN and CDR2 SYDVKM. CDR3 size: 16 residues. The V and J ends lost 6 bases and 7 bases, in that order; junction bases with no gene match: 17. CDR3 in amino acids: CASRSNTGTEFRTQYF. The DNA for the CDR3 is TGTGCCAGCAGGTCAAATACCGGGACAGAGTTTAGGACCCAGTACTTC.

V and J are TRBV4-1 and TRBJ1-1; no clear D. V dropped 4 bases and J dropped 3 bases, with 12 bases sitting between them. CDR1 is MGHRA, CDR2 YSYEKL, per germline. This CDR3 has 14 amino acids. CDR3 nucleotides: TGCGCCAGCAGCCTCCCCTCCGGGCACACTGAAGCTTTCTTT. This encodes CASSLPSGHTEAFF.